These 17 T cell receptor beta chains came from one sample sequenced in a study of PD-L1 blockade in urothelial cancer. Time point in this sample: pretreatment peripheral blood. Assay used: immunoSEQ multiplex PCR; TCRdb lists only in-frame clones, some missing. Of tens of thousands of clones detected, around 85% appear once; the ten largest clones hold about 6.9%. Here the sequenced sample was PBMCs, taken around atezolizumab (anti-PD-L1) treatment. The receptors stem from a man in his forties with urothelial cancer.

The chain uses TRBV4-1 and TRBJ2-5; 7 bases match TRBD1. The CDR3 totals 16 residues. V was pared by 1 base and J by 1 base, with 6 bases of the junction left unmatched. Germline values: CDR1 MGHRA, CDR2 YSYEKL. As DNA, the CDR3 is TGCGCCAGCAGCCAAGTCGGGACAGAATCCCAAGAGACCCAGTACTTC. This sequence encodes CASSQVGTESQETQYF.

This clone showed up just once. The rearrangement links TRBV19 to TRBJ2-7; a weak D match, TRBD1 (6 bases). Germline V gives CDR1 LNHDA, CDR2 SQIVND (reference sequence). V was pared by 8 bases and J by 3 bases, with 17 bases between. The CDR3 is 14 amino acids. CDR3 coding DNA: TGTGCCAGTGAATCACCAGGGGTAAGCTACGAGCAGTACTTC. Protein sequence: CASESPGVSYEQYF. Looking up the rest from reference TRBV19 and TRBJ2-7 gives the full variable domain: DGGITQSPKYLFRKEGQNVTLSCEQNLNHDAMYWYRQDPGQGLRLIYYSQIVNDFQKGDIAEGYSVSREKKESFPLTVTSAQKNPTAFYLCASESPGVSYEQYFGPGTRLTVT.

The V call is TRBV6-5, the J call TRBJ2-7, with TRBD1 as a possible D gene (6 bases). The CDR3 loop spans 14 amino acids. V was pared by 5 bases and J by 6 bases, with 17 bases between. Germline values: CDR1 MNHEY, CDR2 SVGAGI. CDR3 nucleotide sequence: TGTGCCAGCAGTCCCCCAGGGGACCGGTCCGAGCAGTACTTC. This sequence encodes CASSPPGDRSEQYF.

The rearrangement joins TRBV7-3 to TRBJ2-1; 10 bases line up with TRBD2. CDR1 and CDR2 (germline): SGHTA, FQGTGA. This CDR3 has 12 residues. The V segment lost 5 bases and the J segment 9 bases; nucleotides outside the gene matches: 1. CDR3 region: CASSQREGEQFF. CDR3 DNA: TGTGCCAGCAGCCAGCGGGAGGGTGAGCAGTTCTTC. The full variable domain, with the rest looked up from reference TRBV7-3 and TRBJ2-1, is GAGVSQTPSNKVTEKGKYVELRCDPISGHTALYWYRQSLGQGPEFLIYFQGTGAADDSGLPNDRFFAVRPEGSVSTLKIQRTERGDSAVYLCASSQREGEQFFGPGTRLTVL.

V and J are TRBV30 and TRBJ2-7; D is perhaps TRBD2 (6 bases). This CDR3 spans 11 amino acids. Trimming removed 8 bases from V and 2 bases from J, with 10 bases in between. The germline CDR1 and CDR2 sequences are GTSNPN and SVGIG (reference sequence). The CDR3 DNA sequence: TGTGCCGGCCGGGAGACCTACGAGCAGTACTTC. Translated: CAGRETYEQYF.

The chain recombines TRBV7-2 with TRBJ2-1, with TRBD2 as a possible D gene (5 bases). CDR1 and CDR2 from the germline V gene are SGHTA and FQGNSA. Trimming left V 4 bases short and J 2 bases short, with 12 bases between. The CDR3 has 15 residues. The CDR3 here is CASSSQGGPYNEQFF. The DNA for the CDR3 is TGTGCCAGCAGCTCACAAGGAGGCCCCTACAATGAGCAGTTCTTC.

The chain recombines TRBV28 with TRBJ2-1; D possibly corresponds to TRBD1 (6 bases). The germline V gene encodes CDR1 MDHEN and CDR2 SYDVKM. This CDR3 comprises 15 residues. V was shortened by 8 bases and J by 4 bases, with 18 bases between the two germline ends. CDR3 protein: CASLPTGLSYNEQFF. The DNA for the CDR3 is TGTGCCAGCCTCCCGACAGGCCTATCTTACAATGAGCAGTTCTTC.

This clone has only a few counts. This rearrangement joins TRBV5-5 to TRBJ1-1; the D gene is possibly TRBD1 (5 bases). The germline V gene has CDR1 SGHKS and CDR2 YYEKEE (reference sequence). Trimming shortened V by 4 bases and J by 4 bases, and 11 bases separated the two germline ends. The CDR3 has 13 residues. The CDR3 is CASSLRQFTEAFF. Here the CDR3 DNA reads TGTGCCAGCAGCCTCCGACAGTTCACTGAAGCTTTCTTT.

The CDR3 sequence: CASSSGTSHTGELFF. In DNA form, the CDR3 reads TGTGCCAGCAGCTCCGGGACTTCTCACACCGGGGAGCTGTTTTTT. The rearrangement uses TRBV27 and TRBJ2-2; weak D call: TRBD2 (6 bases). The V gene's germline CDR1 is MNHEY and CDR2 SMNVEV (reference sequence). CDR3 length: 15 amino acids. V dropped 6 bases and J dropped 3 bases, with 14 bases sitting between them.

The chain links TRBV5-1 to TRBJ2-4, with TRBD2 matching over 7 bases. With V trimmed by 0 bases and J by 2 bases, 8 bases remained unmatched. CDR1 and CDR2 (germline): SGHRS, YFSETQ. The CDR3 contains 17 residues. CDR3 loop: CASSLGSGALTKNIQYF. The CDR3, as DNA: TGCGCCAGCAGCTTGGGAAGCGGGGCCCTAACCAAAAACATTCAGTACTTC.

The J gene is TRBJ2-1, the V gene TRBV28; perhaps TRBD2 as D (5 bases). Trimming left V 3 bases short and J 1 base short, with 13 bases between. The CDR3 length is 16 residues. In germline, CDR1 is MDHEN, CDR2 SYDVKM. For the CDR3, the DNA is TGTGCCAGCAGTTTTAACACGGGGTATTCCTACAATGAGCAGTTCTTC. Protein sequence: CASSFNTGYSYNEQFF.

The rearrangement joins TRBV4-1 to TRBJ2-1; 12 nucleotides align to TRBD2. Germline loops: CDR1 MGHRA, CDR2 YSYEKL. With V trimmed by 4 bases and J by 8 bases, 15 bases remained unmatched. The CDR3 is 18 residues long. The CDR3 coding sequence is TGCGCCAGCAGCCCCTCAGGGGCTAGCGGGAGGGCCGGGGATGAGCAGTTCTTC. The encoded protein is CASSPSGASGRAGDEQFF.

The rearrangement links TRBV7-9 to TRBJ2-3; a possible D gene is TRBD1 (5 bases). There are 14 residues in the CDR3. Trimming took off 5 bases at V and 4 bases at J, with 13 bases between the two ends. Looked up from germline, CDR1 is SEHNR and CDR2 is FQNEAQ (reference sequence). CDR3: CASSPGQAPDTQYF. The DNA of the CDR3 is TGTGCCAGCAGCCCAGGGCAGGCTCCAGATACGCAGTATTTT. Full variable domain (remainder filled in from reference TRBV7-9 and TRBJ2-3): DTGVSQNPRHKITKRGQNVTFRCDPISEHNRLYWYRQTLGQGPEFLTYFQNEAQLEKSRLLSDRFSAERPKGSFSTLEIQRTEQGDSAMYLCASSPGQAPDTQYFGPGTRLTVL.

The chain couples TRBV7-3 to TRBJ2-5; D not resolved. V shed 2 bases and J shed 1 base, with 11 bases lying between them. Germline V gene lookup returns CDR1 SGHTA and CDR2 FQGTGA. CDR3 length: 15 residues. CDR3 sequence reads: CASSLGFGGQETQYF. Here the CDR3 DNA reads TGTGCCAGCAGCTTAGGCTTTGGCGGCCAAGAGACCCAGTACTTC.

J is TRBJ1-5 and V is TRBV10-1, with unresolved D. The V end lost 6 bases, the J end lost 0 bases, and 9 bases lay between the germline ends. CDR1 and CDR2 (germline): WNHNN, SYGVQD (reference sequence). This CDR3 region has 14 residues. In nucleotides, the CDR3 is TGCGCCAGCAGCACTGGGAGTAGCAATCAGCCCCAGCATTTT. The encoded protein is CASSTGSSNQPQHF.

The chain couples TRBV4-1 to TRBJ2-3, with 8 nucleotides matching TRBD2. Losses at the gene ends were 2 bases for V and 2 bases for J; bases not matched to a gene: 9. CDR3 size: 17 residues. The germline gives CDR1 MGHRA, CDR2 YSYEKL. The CDR3 loop reads CASSQTGTSSSTDTQYF. For the CDR3, the DNA is TGCGCCAGCAGCCAAACCGGGACTAGTTCCTCCACAGATACGCAGTATTTT.

The V gene is TRBV7-2, the J gene TRBJ1-1, with D unresolved. The CDR3 is 12 residues long. From germline, CDR1 is SGHTA and CDR2 FQGNSA. Trimming stripped 1 base from V and 6 bases from J, with 6 bases between. CDR3 amino acids: CASSLGRAEAFF. CDR3 nucleotide sequence: TGTGCCAGCAGCTTAGGGAGGGCTGAAGCTTTCTTT. Drawing the rest from reference TRBV7-2 and TRBJ1-1, the complete variable domain is GAGVSQSPSNKVTEKGKDVELRCDPISGHTALYWYRQSLGQGLEFLIYFQGNSAPDKSGLPSDRFSAERTGGSVSTLTIQRTQQEDSAVYLCASSLGRAEAFFGQGTRLTVV.